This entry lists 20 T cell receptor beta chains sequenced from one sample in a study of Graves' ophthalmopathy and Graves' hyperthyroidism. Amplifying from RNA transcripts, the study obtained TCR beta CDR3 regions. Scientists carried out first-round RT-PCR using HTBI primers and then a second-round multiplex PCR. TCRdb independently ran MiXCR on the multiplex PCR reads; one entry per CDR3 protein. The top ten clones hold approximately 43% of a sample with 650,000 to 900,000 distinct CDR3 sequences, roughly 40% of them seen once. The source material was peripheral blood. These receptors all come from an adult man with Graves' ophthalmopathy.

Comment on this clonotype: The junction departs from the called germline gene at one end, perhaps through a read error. The CDR3 loop reads CASSPKDRLNAEAFF. DNA of the CDR3: TGTGCCAGCAGCCCAAAAGACAGGCTGAACGCTGAAGCTTTCTTT. The chain combines TRBV7-2 with TRBJ1-1; possible D gene TRBD1, 6 bases. CDR3 length: 15 amino acids. CDR1 is SGHTA and CDR2 is FQGNSA in the germline V gene.

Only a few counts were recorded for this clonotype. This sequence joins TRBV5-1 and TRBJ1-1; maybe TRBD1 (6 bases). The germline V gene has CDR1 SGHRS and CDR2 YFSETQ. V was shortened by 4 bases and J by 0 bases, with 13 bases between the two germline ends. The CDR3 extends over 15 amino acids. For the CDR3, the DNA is TGCGCCAGCAGCCTGCAGAGGGGGATGAACACTGAAGCTTTCTTT. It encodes CASSLQRGMNTEAFF.

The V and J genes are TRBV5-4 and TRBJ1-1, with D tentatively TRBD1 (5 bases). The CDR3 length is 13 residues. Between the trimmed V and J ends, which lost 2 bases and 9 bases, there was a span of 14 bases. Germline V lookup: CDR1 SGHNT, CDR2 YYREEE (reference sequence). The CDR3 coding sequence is TGTGCCAGCAGCTTATTGGGGGGAACCCAAGCTTTCTTT. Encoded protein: CASSLLGGTQAFF.

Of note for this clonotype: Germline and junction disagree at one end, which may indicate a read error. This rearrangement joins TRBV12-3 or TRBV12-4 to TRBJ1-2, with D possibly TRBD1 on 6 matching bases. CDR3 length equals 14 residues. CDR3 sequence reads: CAGSPGVANYGYTF. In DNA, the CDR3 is TGTGCCGGCAGTCCAGGGGTGGCGAACTATGGCTACACCTTC.

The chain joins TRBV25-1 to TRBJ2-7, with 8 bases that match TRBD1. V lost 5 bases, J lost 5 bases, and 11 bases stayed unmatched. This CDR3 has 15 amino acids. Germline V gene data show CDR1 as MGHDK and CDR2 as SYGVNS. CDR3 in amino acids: CASSFPGQGVNEQYF. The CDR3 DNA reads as TGTGCCAGCAGTTTCCCCGGACAGGGTGTCAACGAGCAGTACTTC.

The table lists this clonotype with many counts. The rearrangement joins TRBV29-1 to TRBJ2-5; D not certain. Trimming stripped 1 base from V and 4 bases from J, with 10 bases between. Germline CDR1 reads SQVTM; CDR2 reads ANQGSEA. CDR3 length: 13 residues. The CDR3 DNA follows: TGCAGCGTTGAAGGGGCTTCGGGAGAGACCCAGTACTTC. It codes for CSVEGASGETQYF.

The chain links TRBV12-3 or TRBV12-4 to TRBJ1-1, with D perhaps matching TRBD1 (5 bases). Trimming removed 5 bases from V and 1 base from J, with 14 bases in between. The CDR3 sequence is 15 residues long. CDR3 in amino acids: CASSAPGGPNTEAFF. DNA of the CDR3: TGTGCCAGCAGTGCACCCGGGGGACCGAACACTGAAGCTTTCTTT.

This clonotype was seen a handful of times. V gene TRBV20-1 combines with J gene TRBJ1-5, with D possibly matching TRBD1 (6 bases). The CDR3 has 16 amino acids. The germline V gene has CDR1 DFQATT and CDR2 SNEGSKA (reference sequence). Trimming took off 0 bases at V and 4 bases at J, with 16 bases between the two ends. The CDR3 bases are TGCAGTGCTAGAGATCTCGGCCAGGGGAGGAATCAGCCCCAGCATTTT. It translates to CSARDLGQGRNQPQHF.

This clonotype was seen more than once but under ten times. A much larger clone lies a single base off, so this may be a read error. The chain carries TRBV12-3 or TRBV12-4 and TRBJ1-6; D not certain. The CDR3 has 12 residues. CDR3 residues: CAGSLSLSPLHF. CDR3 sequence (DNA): TGTGCCGGCAGTTTGTCCTTATCACCCCTCCACTTT.

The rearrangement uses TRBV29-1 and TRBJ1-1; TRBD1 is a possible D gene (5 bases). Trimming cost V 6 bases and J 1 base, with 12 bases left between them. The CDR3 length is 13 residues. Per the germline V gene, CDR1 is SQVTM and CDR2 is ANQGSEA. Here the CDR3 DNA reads TGCAGCGTCCAACGGGGGGGGAACACTGAAGCTTTCTTT. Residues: CSVQRGGNTEAFF. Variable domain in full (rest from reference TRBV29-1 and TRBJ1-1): SAVISQKPSRDICQRGTSLTIQCQVDSQVTMMFWYRQQPGQSLTLIATANQGSEATYESGFVIDKFPISRPNLTFSTLTVSNMSPEDSSIYLCSVQRGGNTEAFFGQGTRLTVV.

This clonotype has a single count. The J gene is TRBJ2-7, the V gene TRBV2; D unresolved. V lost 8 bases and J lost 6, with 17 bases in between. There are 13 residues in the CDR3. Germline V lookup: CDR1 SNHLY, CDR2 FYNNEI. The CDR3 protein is CASRPDTGGEQYF. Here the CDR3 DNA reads TGTGCCAGCCGACCCGACACCGGCGGCGAGCAGTACTTC.

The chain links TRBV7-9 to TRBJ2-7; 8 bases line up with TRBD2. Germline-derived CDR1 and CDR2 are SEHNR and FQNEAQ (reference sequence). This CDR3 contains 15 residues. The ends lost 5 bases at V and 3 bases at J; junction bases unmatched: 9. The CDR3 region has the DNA TGTGCCAGCAGCCTCAGGAGTGCGGGAGGCTACGAGCAGTACTTC. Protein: CASSLRSAGGYEQYF.

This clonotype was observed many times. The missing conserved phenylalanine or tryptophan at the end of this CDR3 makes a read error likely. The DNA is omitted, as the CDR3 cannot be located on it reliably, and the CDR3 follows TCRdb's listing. CDR3 region: CASSENTPGLGGS. This rearrangement joins TRBV6-2 or TRBV6-3 to TRBJ2-5; the D call TRBD2 from the table was never checked on the DNA. Germline V gene data show CDR1 as MNHEY and CDR2 as SVGEGT. The CDR3 has 13 amino acids, counting both end residues.

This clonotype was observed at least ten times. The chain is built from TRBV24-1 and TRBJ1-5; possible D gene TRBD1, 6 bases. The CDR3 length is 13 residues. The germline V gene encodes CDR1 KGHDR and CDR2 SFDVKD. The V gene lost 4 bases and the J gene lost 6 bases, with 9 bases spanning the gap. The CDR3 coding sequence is TGTGCCACCAGTGAAACAGGGATTCAGCCCCAGCATTTT. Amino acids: CATSETGIQPQHF.

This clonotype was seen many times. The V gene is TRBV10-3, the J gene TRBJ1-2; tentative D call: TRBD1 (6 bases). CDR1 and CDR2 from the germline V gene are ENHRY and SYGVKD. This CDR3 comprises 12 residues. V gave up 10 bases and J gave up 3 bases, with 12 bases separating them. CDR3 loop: CASRYRDYGYTF. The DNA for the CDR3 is TGTGCCAGCAGGTACAGGGACTATGGCTACACCTTC.

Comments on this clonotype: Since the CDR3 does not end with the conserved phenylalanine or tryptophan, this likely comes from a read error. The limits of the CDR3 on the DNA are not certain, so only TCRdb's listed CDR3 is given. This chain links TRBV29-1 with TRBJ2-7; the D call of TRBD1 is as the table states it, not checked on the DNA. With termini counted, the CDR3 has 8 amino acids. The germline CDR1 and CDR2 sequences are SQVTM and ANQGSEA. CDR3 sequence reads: CSGGGGCL.

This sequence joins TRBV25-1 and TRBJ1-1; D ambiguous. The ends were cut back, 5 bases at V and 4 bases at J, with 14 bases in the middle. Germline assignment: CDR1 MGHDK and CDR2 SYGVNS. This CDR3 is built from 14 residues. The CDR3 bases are TGTGCCAGCAGTCACCACAAGCCAAGCACTGAAGCTTTCTTT. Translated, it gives CASSHHKPSTEAFF.

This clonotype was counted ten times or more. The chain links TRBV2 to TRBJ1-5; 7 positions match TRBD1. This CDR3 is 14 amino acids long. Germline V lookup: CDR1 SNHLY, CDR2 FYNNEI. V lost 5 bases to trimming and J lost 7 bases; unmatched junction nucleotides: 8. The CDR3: CASSLNRGYQPQHF. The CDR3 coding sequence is TGTGCCAGCAGTTTAAACAGGGGATACCAGCCCCAGCATTTT.

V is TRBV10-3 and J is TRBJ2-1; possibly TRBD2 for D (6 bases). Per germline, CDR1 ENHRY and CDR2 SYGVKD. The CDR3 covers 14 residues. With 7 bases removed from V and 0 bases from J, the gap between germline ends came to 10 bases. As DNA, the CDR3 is TGTGCCATCATGGGCGGGACCTCCTACAATGAGCAGTTCTTC. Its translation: CAIMGGTSYNEQFF.

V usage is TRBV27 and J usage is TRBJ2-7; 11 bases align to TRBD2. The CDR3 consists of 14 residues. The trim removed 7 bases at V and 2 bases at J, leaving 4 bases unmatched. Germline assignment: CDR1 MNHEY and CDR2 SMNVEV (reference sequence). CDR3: CASTIAGGPYEQYF. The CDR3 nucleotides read TGTGCCAGCACCATAGCGGGAGGGCCCTACGAGCAGTACTTC.